These 7 T cell receptor beta chains came from one sample sequenced in a study of molecular identifiers for immune sequencing clone quantification. Via MiXCR, TCRdb re-called the PCR reads, giving one row per CDR3 protein. The sample lists about 630,000 distinct CDR3 sequences, roughly 27% seen once, with around 0.78% in the top ten. Sequencing input: naive CD8+ T cells from blood, with Jurkat cell RNA spiked in. Noted subset: FACS-sorted CD8+CD4-CCR7+CD45RA+ naive T cells. Receptors were obtained from a human donor in good health. Some libraries in this study had Jurkat cell RNA spiked in.

This clonotype was seen only a few times. J is TRBJ2-7 and V is TRBV27, with 11 bases matching TRBD2. Losses at the gene ends were 3 bases for V and 6 bases for J; bases not matched to a gene: 7. CDR1 and CDR2 from the germline V gene are MNHEY and SMNVEV (reference sequence). The CDR3 length is 15 residues. The CDR3 DNA reads as TGTGCCAGCAGTTTCGAAGGGCTAGCGGGAGGCGAGCAGTACTTC. It specifies CASSFEGLAGGEQYF.

The chain links TRBV2 to TRBJ2-7, with 12 bases identical to TRBD1. V lost 6 bases to trimming and J lost 4 bases; unmatched junction nucleotides: 10. The germline V gene encodes CDR1 SNHLY and CDR2 FYNNEI. The CDR3 covers 16 residues. The CDR3 DNA reads as TGTGCCAGCAGGGACCGCGGGACAGGGGGCAGGTACGAGCAGTACTTC. Translating gives CASRDRGTGGRYEQYF. Supplemented by reference TRBV2 and TRBJ2-7, the full variable domain reads EPEVTQTPSHQVTQMGQEVILRCVPISNHLYFYWYRQILGQKVEFLVSFYNNEISEKSEIFDDQFSVERPDGSNFTLKIRSTKLEDSAMYFCASRDRGTGGRYEQYFGPGTRLTVT.

This clonotype came up a few times. This rearrangement joins TRBV7-9 to TRBJ2-7; D is perhaps TRBD1 or TRBD2 (5 bases each). This CDR3 is 15 amino acids long. Trimming pared 5 bases from V and 3 bases from J, leaving 17 bases between. From germline, CDR1 is SEHNR and CDR2 FQNEAQ (reference sequence). The CDR3 nucleotides read TGTGCCAGCAGCCCCCCCCCCGGGGACGACTACGAGCAGTACTTC. Its protein product is CASSPPPGDDYEQYF. Full variable domain (missing parts from reference TRBV7-9 and TRBJ2-7): DTGVSQNPRHKITKRGQNVTFRCDPISEHNRLYWYRQTLGQGPEFLTYFQNEAQLEKSRLLSDRFSAERPKGSFSTLEIQRTEQGDSAMYLCASSPPPGDDYEQYFGPGTRLTVT.

Notes on this clonotype: The junction does not match germline at one end; this may be a read error. The chain has TRBV24-1 and TRBJ2-3; no clear D. This CDR3 region has 13 residues. Germline CDR1 and CDR2: KGHDR and SFDVKD. The CDR3 DNA sequence: TGTGTCACCAGTGATTTGGCCAGGGATACGCAGTATTTT. It is translated as CVTSDLARDTQYF.

The chain joins TRBV10-2 to TRBJ2-3, with D hard to call. The closer fit of TRBJ1-5 to the DNA end suggests the J call may be wrong. Looked up from germline, CDR1 is WSHSY and CDR2 is SAAADI. The CDR3 has 12 amino acids. CDR3 protein: CASSLATDTQHF. CDR3 coding DNA: TGCGCCAGCAGTTTAGCCACAGATACGCAGCATTTT.

This clonotype showed up just a few times. This chain uses TRBV4-1 with TRBJ2-2; D not resolved. Trimming pared 0 bases from V and 5 bases from J, leaving 10 bases between. The germline V gene has CDR1 MGHRA and CDR2 YSYEKL. This CDR3 region has 15 residues. CDR3 DNA: TGCGCCAGCAGCCAAGATCCACTGTCGACCGGGGAGCTGTTTTTT. Protein sequence: CASSQDPLSTGELFF.

The V and J genes are TRBV2 and TRBJ1-1; D gene unclear. Trimming took 0 bases from V and 2 from J, leaving 10 bases between them. The length of the CDR3 is 15 residues. Looked up from germline, CDR1 is SNHLY and CDR2 is FYNNEI. The DNA of the CDR3 is TGTGCCAGCAGTGAAGCTATAACAGCTAACACTGAAGCTTTCTTT. This sequence encodes CASSEAITANTEAFF. Full variable domain (outside the CDR3, taken from reference TRBV2 and TRBJ1-1): EPEVTQTPSHQVTQMGQEVILRCVPISNHLYFYWYRQILGQKVEFLVSFYNNEISEKSEIFDDQFSVERPDGSNFTLKIRSTKLEDSAMYFCASSEAITANTEAFFGQGTRLTVV.